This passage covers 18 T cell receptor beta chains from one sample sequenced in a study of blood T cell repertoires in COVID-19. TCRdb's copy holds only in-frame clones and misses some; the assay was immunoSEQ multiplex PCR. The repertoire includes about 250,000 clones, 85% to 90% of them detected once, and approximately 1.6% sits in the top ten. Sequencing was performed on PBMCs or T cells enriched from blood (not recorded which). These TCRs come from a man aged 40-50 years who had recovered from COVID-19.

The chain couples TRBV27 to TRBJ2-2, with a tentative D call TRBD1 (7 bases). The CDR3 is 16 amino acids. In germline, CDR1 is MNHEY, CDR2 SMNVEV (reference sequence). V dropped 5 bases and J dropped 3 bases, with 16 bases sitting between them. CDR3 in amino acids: CASSSRQGGDTGELFF. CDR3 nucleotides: TGTGCCAGCAGTAGTAGACAGGGAGGCGACACCGGGGAGCTGTTTTTT.

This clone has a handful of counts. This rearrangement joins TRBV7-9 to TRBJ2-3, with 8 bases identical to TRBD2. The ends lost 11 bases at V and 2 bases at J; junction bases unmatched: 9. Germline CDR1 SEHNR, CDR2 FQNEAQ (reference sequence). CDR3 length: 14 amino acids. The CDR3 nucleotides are TGTGCCGCTGAGCGGGAGACTGACACAGATACGCAGTATTTT. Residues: CAAERETDTDTQYF.

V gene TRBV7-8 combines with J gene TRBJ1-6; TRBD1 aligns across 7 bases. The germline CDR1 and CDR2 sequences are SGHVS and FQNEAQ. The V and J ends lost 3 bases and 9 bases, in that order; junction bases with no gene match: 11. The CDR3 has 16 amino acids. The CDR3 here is CASSLGSTGWGSPLHF. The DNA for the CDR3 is TGTGCCAGCAGCTTGGGTTCGACAGGGTGGGGTTCACCCCTCCACTTT.

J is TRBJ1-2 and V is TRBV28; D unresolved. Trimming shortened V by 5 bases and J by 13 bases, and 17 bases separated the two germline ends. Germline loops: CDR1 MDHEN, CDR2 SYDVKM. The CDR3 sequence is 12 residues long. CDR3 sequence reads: CASSKLGLAFTF. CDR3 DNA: TGTGCCAGCAGTAAGCTCGGGTTAGCGTTCACCTTC.

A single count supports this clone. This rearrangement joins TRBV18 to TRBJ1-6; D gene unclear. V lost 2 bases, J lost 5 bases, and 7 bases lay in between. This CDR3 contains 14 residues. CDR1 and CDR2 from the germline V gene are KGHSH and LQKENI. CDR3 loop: CASSPEADNSPLHF. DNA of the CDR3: TGTGCCAGCTCACCAGAGGCAGATAATTCACCCCTCCACTTT.

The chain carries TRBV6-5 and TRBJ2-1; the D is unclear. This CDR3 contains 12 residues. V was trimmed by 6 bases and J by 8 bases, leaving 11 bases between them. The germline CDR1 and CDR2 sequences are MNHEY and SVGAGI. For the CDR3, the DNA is TGTGCCAGCAGGAATTTATGGCATGAGCAGTTCTTC. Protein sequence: CASRNLWHEQFF.

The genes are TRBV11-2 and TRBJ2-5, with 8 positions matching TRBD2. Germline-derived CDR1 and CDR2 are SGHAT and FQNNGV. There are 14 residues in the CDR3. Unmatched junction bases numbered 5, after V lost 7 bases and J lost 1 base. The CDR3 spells CASTPSGPQETQYF. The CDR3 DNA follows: TGTGCCAGCACCCCTAGCGGGCCCCAAGAGACCCAGTACTTC.

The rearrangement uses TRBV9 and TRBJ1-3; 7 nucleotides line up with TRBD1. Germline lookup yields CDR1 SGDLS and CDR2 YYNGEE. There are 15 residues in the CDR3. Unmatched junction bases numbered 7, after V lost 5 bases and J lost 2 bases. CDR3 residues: CASSYQGDPGNTIYF. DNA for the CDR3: TGTGCCAGCAGTTATCAGGGGGACCCTGGAAACACCATATATTTT.

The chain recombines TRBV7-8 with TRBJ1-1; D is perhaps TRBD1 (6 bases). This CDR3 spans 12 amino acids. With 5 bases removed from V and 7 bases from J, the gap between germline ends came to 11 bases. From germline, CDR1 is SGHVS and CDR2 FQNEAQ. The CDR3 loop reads CASSPRTVEAFF. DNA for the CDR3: TGTGCCAGCAGCCCACGGACAGTTGAAGCTTTCTTT.

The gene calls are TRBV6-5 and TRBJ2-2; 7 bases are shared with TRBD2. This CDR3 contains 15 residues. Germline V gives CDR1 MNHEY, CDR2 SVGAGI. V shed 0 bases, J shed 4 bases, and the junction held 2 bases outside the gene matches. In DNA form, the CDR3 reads TGTGCCAGCAGTTACTCTCCTAGCGGCACCGGGGAGCTGTTTTTT. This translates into CASSYSPSGTGELFF.

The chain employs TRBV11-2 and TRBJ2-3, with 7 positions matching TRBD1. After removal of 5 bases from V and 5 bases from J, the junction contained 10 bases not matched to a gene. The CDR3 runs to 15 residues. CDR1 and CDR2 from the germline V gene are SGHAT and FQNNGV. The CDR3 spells CASSPIQGYRDTQYF. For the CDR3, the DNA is TGTGCCAGCAGCCCGATACAGGGGTATAGAGATACGCAGTATTTT. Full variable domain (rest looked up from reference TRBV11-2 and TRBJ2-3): EAGVAQSPRYKIIEKRQSVAFWCNPISGHATLYWYQQILGQGPKLLIQFQNNGVVDDSQLPKDRFSAERLKGVDSTLKIQPAKLEDSAVYLCASSPIQGYRDTQYFGPGTRLTVL.

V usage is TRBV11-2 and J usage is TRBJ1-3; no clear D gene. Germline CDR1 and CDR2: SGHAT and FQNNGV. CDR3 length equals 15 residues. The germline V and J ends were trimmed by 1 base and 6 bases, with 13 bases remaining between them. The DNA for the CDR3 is TGTGCCAGCAGCTTAGTCTTCGTAGGAGAAAACACCATATATTTT. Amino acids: CASSLVFVGENTIYF. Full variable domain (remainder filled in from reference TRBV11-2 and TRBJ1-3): EAGVAQSPRYKIIEKRQSVAFWCNPISGHATLYWYQQILGQGPKLLIQFQNNGVVDDSQLPKDRFSAERLKGVDSTLKIQPAKLEDSAVYLCASSLVFVGENTIYFGEGSWLTVV.

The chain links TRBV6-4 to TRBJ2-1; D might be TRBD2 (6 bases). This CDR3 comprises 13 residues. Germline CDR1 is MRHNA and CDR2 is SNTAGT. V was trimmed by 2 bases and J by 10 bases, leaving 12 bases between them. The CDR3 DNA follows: TGTGCCAGCAGTGACCAAAGACTAGGGGAGCAGTTCTTC. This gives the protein CASSDQRLGEQFF.

The CDR3 is CASSLGPSGQPSFNEQFF. The CDR3 DNA reads TGTGCCAGCAGCTTAGGCCCTTCGGGACAGCCTAGTTTTAATGAGCAGTTCTTC. This chain joins TRBV7-2 and TRBJ2-1; 7 bases align to TRBD1. The trim removed 1 base at V and 7 bases at J, leaving 16 bases unmatched. The CDR3 length is 18 residues. The germline CDR1 and CDR2 sequences are SGHTA and FQGNSA.

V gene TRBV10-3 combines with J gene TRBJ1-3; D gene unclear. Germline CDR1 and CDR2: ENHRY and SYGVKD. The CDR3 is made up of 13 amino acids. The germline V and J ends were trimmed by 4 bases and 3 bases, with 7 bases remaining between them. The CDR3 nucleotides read TGTGCCATCAGTGGCGGGAATGGAAACACCATATATTTT. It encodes CAISGGNGNTIYF.

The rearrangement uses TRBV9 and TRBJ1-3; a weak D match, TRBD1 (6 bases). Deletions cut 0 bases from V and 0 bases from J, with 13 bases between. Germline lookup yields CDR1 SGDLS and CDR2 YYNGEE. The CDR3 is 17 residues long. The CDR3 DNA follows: TGTGCCAGCAGCGTAGGGGGGGGCGAAAGCTCTGGAAACACCATATATTTT. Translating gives CASSVGGGESSGNTIYF. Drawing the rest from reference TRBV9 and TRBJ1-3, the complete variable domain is DSGVTQTPKHLITATGQRVTLRCSPRSGDLSVYWYQQSLDQGLQFLIQYYNGEERAKGNILERFSAQQFPDLHSELNLSSLELGDSALYFCASSVGGGESSGNTIYFGEGSWLTVV.

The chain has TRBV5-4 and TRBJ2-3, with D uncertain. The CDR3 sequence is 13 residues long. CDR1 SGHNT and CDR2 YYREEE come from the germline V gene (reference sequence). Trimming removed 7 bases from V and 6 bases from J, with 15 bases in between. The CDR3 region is CASSTSGADTQYF. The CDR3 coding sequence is TGTGCCAGCTCTACATCAGGCGCGGATACGCAGTATTTT.

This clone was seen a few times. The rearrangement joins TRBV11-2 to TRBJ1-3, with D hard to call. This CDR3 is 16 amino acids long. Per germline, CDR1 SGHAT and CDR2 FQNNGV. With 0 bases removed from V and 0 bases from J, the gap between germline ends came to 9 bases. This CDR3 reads CASSLDRQLSGNTIYF. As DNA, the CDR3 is TGTGCCAGCAGCTTAGACCGACAACTCTCTGGAAACACCATATATTTT.